The 8 T cell receptor beta chains below were found in one sample sequenced in a study of blood T cell repertoires in COVID-19. Generated by immunoSEQ multiplex PCR, the TCRdb table keeps only in-frame clones and is missing some. The data contain hundreds of thousands of clones, roughly 87% of them seen just once; the ten biggest clones take up roughly 1%. Sequenced input: PBMCs or T cells enriched from blood (not recorded which). These receptors originate from a woman in her twenties or thirties who had recovered from COVID-19.

CDR3 amino acids: CASTRNNEQFF. The CDR3 DNA follows: TGTGCCAGCACGCGCAACAATGAGCAGTTCTTC. The chain uses TRBV6-5 and TRBJ2-1; D uncertain. The V end was cut by 7 bases, the J end by 5 bases, with 6 bases between. Germline V gene data show CDR1 as MNHEY and CDR2 as SVGAGI. The CDR3 is 11 amino acids.

The gene calls are TRBV29-1 and TRBJ2-7, with TRBD2 matching 14 bases. Germline assignment: CDR1 SQVTM and CDR2 ANQGSEA. Trimming cost V 5 bases and J 4 bases; bases outside gene matches: 13. The CDR3 is 17 residues long. CDR3 sequence: CSVKGLAGDSSPYEQYF. DNA for the CDR3: TGCAGCGTTAAGGGACTAGCGGGGGACTCCTCCCCATACGAGCAGTACTTC.

This chain uses TRBV19 with TRBJ2-2; D possibly corresponds to TRBD1 (6 bases). The CDR3 contains 16 residues. Trimming removed 5 bases from V and 2 bases from J, with 15 bases in between. In germline, CDR1 is LNHDA, CDR2 SQIVND (reference sequence). CDR3: CASSPTGPGNTGELFF. DNA of the CDR3: TGTGCCAGTAGTCCCACAGGGCCCGGTAACACCGGGGAGCTGTTTTTT.

The chain links TRBV7-8 to TRBJ1-2; TRBD1 aligns across 7 bases. V trimming: 5 bases; J trimming: 1 base; junction bases outside the gene matches: 7. Germline CDR1 SGHVS, CDR2 FQNEAQ. The CDR3 covers 15 residues. The CDR3 here is CASSPPGQLNYGYTF. For the CDR3, the DNA is TGTGCCAGCAGCCCACCGGGACAGCTTAACTATGGCTACACCTTC.

This chain connects TRBV6-2 or TRBV6-3 to TRBJ2-5; TRBD2 matches at 8 bases. The germline gives CDR1 MNHEY, CDR2 SVGEGT. V lost 2 bases, J lost 1 base, and 3 bases stayed unmatched. The CDR3 extends over 15 amino acids. The CDR3 region has the DNA TGTGCCAGCAGTTACGTCCGGGGGGGCCAAGAGACCCAGTACTTC. It encodes CASSYVRGGQETQYF.

This sequence joins TRBV3-1 (or the pseudogene TRBV3-2) and TRBJ2-7, with D tentatively TRBD2 (6 bases). The V end was cut by 3 bases, the J end by 0 bases, with 6 bases between. The germline V gene has CDR1 LGHDT and CDR2 YNNKEL (reference sequence). This CDR3 has 13 amino acids. CDR3 in amino acids: CASSHGGSYEQYF. The CDR3 DNA reads TGTGCCAGCAGCCACGGGGGCTCCTACGAGCAGTACTTC.

This chain joins TRBV6-1 and TRBJ2-1; weak D call: TRBD1 (6 bases). The CDR3 totals 17 residues. The V end was cut by 3 bases, the J end by 3 bases, with 18 bases between. Germline loops: CDR1 MNHNS, CDR2 SASEGT. In nucleotides, the CDR3 is TGTGCCAGCAGTGATTTCTTACAGGGTCCCCTCTACAATGAGCAGTTCTTC. It codes for CASSDFLQGPLYNEQFF.

There are a few counts of this clone. The chain links TRBV29-1 to TRBJ2-4; TRBD1 aligns across 7 bases. V trimming: 5 bases; J trimming: 0 bases; junction bases outside the gene matches: 4. Germline V gene sequence: CDR1 SQVTM, CDR2 ANQGSEA. This CDR3 has 14 residues. DNA of the CDR3: TGCAGCGTTCTACAGGGGACAGCCAAAAACATTCAGTACTTC. Protein: CSVLQGTAKNIQYF.